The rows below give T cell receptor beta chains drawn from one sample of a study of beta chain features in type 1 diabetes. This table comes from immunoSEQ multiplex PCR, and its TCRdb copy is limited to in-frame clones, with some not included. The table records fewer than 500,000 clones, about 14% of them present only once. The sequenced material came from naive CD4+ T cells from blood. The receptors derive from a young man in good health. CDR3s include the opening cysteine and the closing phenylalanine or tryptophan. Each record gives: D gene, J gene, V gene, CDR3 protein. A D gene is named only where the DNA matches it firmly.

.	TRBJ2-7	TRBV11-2	CASSGIAERGEYF
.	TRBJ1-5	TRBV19	CASNTGGSNQPQHF
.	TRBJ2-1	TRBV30	CAWTRTGPREQFF
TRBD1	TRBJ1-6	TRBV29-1	CSVSGTANSPLHF
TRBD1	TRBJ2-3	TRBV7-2	CASSLGGTGGTDTQYF
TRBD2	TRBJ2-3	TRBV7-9	CASSSRLARATDTQYF
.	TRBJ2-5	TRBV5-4	CASSLAQTTSETQYF
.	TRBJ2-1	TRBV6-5	CASSRDLGNEQFF
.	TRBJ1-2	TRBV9	CASRRDSSYTF
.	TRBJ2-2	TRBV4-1	CAASLRGQNTGELFF
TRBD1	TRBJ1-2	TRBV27	CASRQGTDYGYTF
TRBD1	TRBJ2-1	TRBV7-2	CASSFNRGADNEQFF
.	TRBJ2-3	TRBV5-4	CASSPTGSPGDTQYF
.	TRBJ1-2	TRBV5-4	CASRDTGFGGYTF
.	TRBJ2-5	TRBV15	CATSRDRGTQYF
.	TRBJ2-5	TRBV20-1	CSASQETQYF
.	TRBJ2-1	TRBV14	CASSRVHEQFF
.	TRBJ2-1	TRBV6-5	CASSLLESSYNEQFF
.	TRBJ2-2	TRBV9	CASSVAKMRETNTGELFF
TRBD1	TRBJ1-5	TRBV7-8	CASSLRDRGLSNQPQHF
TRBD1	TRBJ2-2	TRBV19	CASSIRTGGLGELFF
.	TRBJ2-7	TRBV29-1	CSFINPLYEQYF
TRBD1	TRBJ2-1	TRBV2	CAARQGGRSGYNEQFF
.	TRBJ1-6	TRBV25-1	CASSPPASPLHF
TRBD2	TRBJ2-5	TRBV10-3	CAISTAGRETQYF
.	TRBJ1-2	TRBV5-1	CASSLVGVTGGYTF
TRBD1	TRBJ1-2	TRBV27	CASSGGTGFYGYTF
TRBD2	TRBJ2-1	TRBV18	CASSPKREGSRYNEQFF
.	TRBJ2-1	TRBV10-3	CAISERNEQFF
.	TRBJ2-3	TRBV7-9	CASSLVSRIYTDTQYF
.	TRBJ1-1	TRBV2	CASTSVGRATEAFF
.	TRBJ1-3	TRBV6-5	CASSGSSGTIYF
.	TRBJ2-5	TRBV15	CATSNGGRETQYF
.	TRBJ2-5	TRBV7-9	CASSLVGETQYF
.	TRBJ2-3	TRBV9	CASSPFRDTQYF
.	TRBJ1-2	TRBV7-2	CASSADSHYGYTF
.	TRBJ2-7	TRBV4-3	CASSQAGDPYEQYF
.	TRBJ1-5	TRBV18	CASSPGTTNQPQHF
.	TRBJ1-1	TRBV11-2	CASSLGGSGAFF
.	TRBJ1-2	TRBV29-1	CSVNPRHSVYGYTF
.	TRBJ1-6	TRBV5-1	CASSFHSPLHF
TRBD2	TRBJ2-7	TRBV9	CASSVGASGANYEQYF
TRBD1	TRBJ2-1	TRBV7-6	CASSSPGQANNEQFF
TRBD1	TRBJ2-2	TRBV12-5	CASGRQGPGTGELFF
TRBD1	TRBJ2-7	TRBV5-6	CASSLEPGTDYEQYF
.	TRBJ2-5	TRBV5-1	CASSLSTGDQETQYF
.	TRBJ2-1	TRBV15	CATSTSPGTYNEQFF
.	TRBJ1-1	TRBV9	CASSADSFSGAFF